These T cell receptor beta chains were read from a single sample in a study of T cells in Graves' hyperthyroidism and ophthalmopathy. TCRdb itself ran the multiplex PCR reads through MiXCR, one entry per CDR3 protein. The sample has 400,000 to 600,000 distinct CDR3 sequences, 15% to 20% seen once. Sequencing was done on a sample of blood. The receptor source for this set is a woman in her twenties or thirties with Graves' ophthalmopathy. The CDR3 runs from the conserved cysteine through the conserved F or W. D genes are given only for firm matches. Clone size is stated in some rows and not others, as once, few, many or a class when expanded.

>TRBD1|TRBV20-1|-|TRBJ1-5|18
CSARGREEGAGSNQPQHF
TGCAGTGCTAGAGGTCGTGAGGAGGGGGCAGGGAGCAATCAGCCCCAGCATTTT
>-|TRBV12-3/TRBV12-4|-|TRBJ2-7|11
CASSTRPEQYF
TGTGCCAGCAGTACAAGACCCGAGCAGTACTTC
>-|TRBV19|few|TRBJ2-3|15
CASSILLTGTDTQYF
TGTGCCAGTAGTATCCTTTTGACAGGAACAGATACGCAGTATTTT
>TRBD2|TRBV2|many|TRBJ2-1|15
CASTPGLAASHEQFF
TGTGCCAGCACCCCGGGACTAGCGGCCTCCCATGAGCAGTTCTTC
>-|TRBV6-2/TRBV6-3|many|TRBJ1-2|13
CASTTGENYGYTF
TGTGCCAGCACCACGGGGGAAAACTATGGCTACACCTTC
>TRBD1|TRBV12-3/TRBV12-4|-|TRBJ2-7|13
CASRDRDHYEQYF
TGTGCCAGCAGGGACAGGGATCACTACGAGCAGTACTTC
>-|TRBV4-1|-|TRBJ2-5|14
CASSQEGRQETQYF
TGCGCCAGCAGCCAAGAGGGCCGTCAAGAGACCCAGTACTTC
>-|TRBV20-1|few|TRBJ2-7|12
CTMGRSSYEQYF
TGCACTATGGGGCGGAGCTCCTACGAGCAGTACTTC
>-|TRBV5-1|many|TRBJ2-7|13
CASRERISYEQYF
TGCGCCAGCAGAGAGCGGATTTCCTACGAGCAGTACTTC
>TRBD1|TRBV6-2/TRBV6-3|many|TRBJ1-5|17
CASSYPTGQGFNQPQHF
TGTGCCAGCAGTTACCCGACCGGACAGGGGTTCAATCAGCCCCAGCATTTT
>TRBD1|TRBV12-3/TRBV12-4|many|TRBJ1-1|14
CASSFAGGNTEAFF
TGTGCCAGCAGTTTCGCAGGGGGGAACACTGAAGCTTTCTTT
>-|TRBV18|-|TRBJ1-1|15
CASSPNSGAGTEAFF
TGTGCCAGCTCGCCAAACAGCGGGGCTGGCACTGAAGCTTTCTTT
>-|TRBV30|-|TRBJ2-7|11
CAWGRSYEQYF
TGTGCCTGGGGCAGGTCCTACGAGCAGTACTTC
>TRBD1|TRBV14|many|TRBJ1-4|15
CASSQTGGEGEKLFF
TGTGCCAGCAGCCAAACAGGGGGAGAGGGTGAAAAACTGTTTTTT
>-|TRBV9|few|TRBJ1-4|16
CASSVGTAATNEKLFF
TGTGCCAGCAGCGTAGGGACGGCCGCAACTAATGAAAAACTGTTTTTT
>-|TRBV6-1|few|TRBJ2-2|14
CASGSRQNTGELFF
TGTGCCAGCGGATCGCGACAGAACACCGGGGAGCTGTTTTTT
>TRBD1|TRBV18|-|TRBJ1-1|14
CASSPQGARGEAFF
TGTGCCAGCTCACCACAGGGGGCGAGGGGTGAAGCTTTCTTT
>-|TRBV12-3/TRBV12-4|-|TRBJ1-4|16
CASSFTIGPPDEKLFF
TGTGCCAGCAGTTTCACAATCGGCCCGCCGGATGAAAAACTGTTTTTT
>-|TRBV20-1|many|TRBJ2-1|16
CSASGRAGSSYNEQFF
TGCAGTGCTAGTGGGCGGGCGGGGAGCTCCTACAATGAGCAGTTCTTC
>TRBD1|TRBV27|few|TRBJ2-2|12
CASSSLDRILFF
TGTGCCAGCAGTTCTTTGGACAGGATACTGTTTTTT
>-|TRBV10-3|-|TRBJ2-7|13
CAISVKVGNEQYF
TGTGCCATCAGTGTGAAGGTCGGGAACGAGCAGTACTTC
>TRBD1|TRBV5-1|many|TRBJ2-4|18
CASSSGGDRGSSKNIQYF
TGCGCCAGCAGCTCGGGAGGGGACAGGGGCTCAAGCAAAAACATTCAGTACTTC
>TRBD2|TRBV6-1|-|TRBJ2-1|12
CASSESSGREFF
TGTGCCAGCAGTGAGAGTAGCGGGAGGGAGTTCTTC
>-|TRBV7-2|many|TRBJ1-1|16
CASSLGHQGEGTEAFF
TGTGCCAGCAGCTTAGGGCATCAGGGCGAGGGTACTGAAGCTTTCTTT
>-|TRBV6-1|few|TRBJ2-2|12
CASSVYPGELFF
TGTGCCAGCTCAGTTTATCCGGGGGAGCTGTTTTTT
>-|TRBV11-1|many|TRBJ2-3|13
CASSLTEGDTQYF
TGTGCCAGCAGCTTGACGGAGGGAGATACGCAGTATTTT
>-|TRBV12-3/TRBV12-4|many|TRBJ2-2|14
CASSKIGATGELFF
TGTGCCAGCAGTAAGATAGGGGCCACCGGGGAGCTGTTTTTT
>-|TRBV18|many|TRBJ1-1|15
CASSPTRVGDTEAFF
TGTGCCAGCTCACCTACGAGGGTTGGGGACACTGAAGCTTTCTTT
>-|TRBV7-8|many|TRBJ2-3|15
CASSPDTASTDTQYF
TGTGCCAGCAGCCCAGATACAGCTAGCACAGATACGCAGTATTTT
>TRBD1|TRBV5-1|many|TRBJ1-2|16
CASSLGGTGEDYGYTF
TGCGCCAGCAGCTTGGGGGGGACAGGGGAAGACTATGGCTACACCTTC
>-|TRBV4-3|few|TRBJ1-6|13
CASSPTINSPLHF
TGCGCCAGCAGCCCTACCATAAATTCACCCCTCCACTTT
>-|TRBV24-1|few|TRBJ2-5|14
CATSTLRVRKTQYF
TGTGCCACCAGTACCCTTCGGGTTCGAAAGACCCAGTACTTC
>TRBD1|TRBV6-1|-|TRBJ2-2|14
CASSSGQARGELFF
TGTGCCAGCAGCTCGGGACAGGCTCGTGGGGAGCTGTTTTTT
>TRBD1|TRBV24-1|-|TRBJ2-1|17
CATSDRKLQGAYNEQFF
TGTGCCACCAGTGATAGGAAGTTACAGGGGGCCTACAATGAGCAGTTCTTC
>-|TRBV7-9|many|TRBJ2-3|13
CASSLVVADTQYF
TGTGCCAGCAGCTTAGTGGTGGCAGATACGCAGTATTTT
>-|TRBV30|many|TRBJ2-5|13
CAWIGGSGETQYF
TGTGCCTGGATAGGGGGGTCGGGCGAGACCCAGTACTTC
>-|TRBV27|-|TRBJ2-3|15
CASSGLGLGPDTQYF
TGTGCCAGCAGCGGGTTGGGGTTGGGCCCAGATACGCAGTATTTT
>-|TRBV28|many|TRBJ2-3|14
CATSWGRSTDTQYF
TGTGCCACCAGCTGGGGGAGATCGACGGATACGCAGTATTTT
>TRBD1|TRBV4-1|many|TRBJ1-4|15
CASSPRGTGVEKLFF
TGCGCCAGCAGCCCGAGGGGGACAGGGGTTGAAAAACTGTTTTTT
>TRBD2|TRBV20-1|many|TRBJ2-3|14
CSAPTSGTFSPQYF
TGCAGTGCCCCGACTAGCGGGACGTTCTCTCCGCAGTATTTT
>-|TRBV6-2/TRBV6-3|-|TRBJ2-3|13
CASRTPGTDTQYF
TGTGCCAGCAGGACCCCCGGCACAGATACGCAGTATTTT
>-|TRBV20-1|many|TRBJ2-5|13
CSASASYQETQYF
TGCAGTGCTAGCGCCTCGTACCAAGAGACCCAGTACTTC
>-|TRBV27|-|TRBJ2-7|13
CASSLGNTYEQYF
TGTGCCAGCAGTTTAGGGAATACGTACGAGCAGTACTTC
>-|TRBV20-1|few|TRBJ2-7|13
CSAPRDEGYEQYF
TGCAGTGCCCCTCGGGACGAGGGCTACGAGCAGTACTTC